This T cell receptor beta chain was recovered during a study of OX40 agonist ivuxolimab in advanced cancers. The study's findings and limits: At 0.1 to 3.0 mg/kg, clonal expansion of CD4+ and CD8+ blood T cells had occurred by week 6.

As concerns this clone: The antigen is not known.

The method was immunoSEQ multiplex PCR; TCRdb's version includes in-frame clones alone and lacks a portion of them. The sample includes approximately 80,000 clones, under 95% seen only once; the top ten take more than 0.35%. Unmatched junction bases numbered 5, after V lost 0 bases and J lost 6 bases. CDR1 SGHRS and CDR2 YFSETQ come from the germline V gene. This CDR3 has 14 residues. This receptor was taken from an adult with an advanced solid tumor such as melanoma, head and neck, liver or kidney cancer. This sequence joins TRBV5-1 and TRBJ1-1, with TRBD1 matching 7 bases. Sequenced material: CD4+ or CD8+ T cells sorted from blood, taken in a trial of the OX40 agonist ivuxolimab. The CDR3 bases are TGCGCCAGCAGCTTGGGCGGCGGACAGGCTGAAGCTTTCTTT. Translating it yields CASSLGGGQAEAFF.